This TCR beta chain was obtained from a study of blood T cell repertoires in COVID-19. Whole-study context: T cells, B-cell-depleted T cells, or PBMCs provided the cDNA or gDNA that served as material.

The germline V gene has CDR1 SEHNR and CDR2 FQNEAQ (reference sequence). V lost 3 bases and J 3 bases, leaving 8 bases between the germline ends. The CDR3 contains 13 residues. Here immunoSEQ multiplex PCR was the method, and the copy in TCRdb shows in-frame clones only, minus some. The sample carries 55,000 or so clones, about 86% recorded once. Seattle-derived patients entered the study during active infection and were followed longitudinally. The chain is built from TRBV7-9 and TRBJ1-1; possibly TRBD1 for D (5 bases). The source is a woman aged 60-75 years with COVID-19, enrolled during active disease. The sequenced sample consisted of peripheral blood. CDR3 amino acids: CASSFVGDTEAFF. In nucleotides, the CDR3 is TGTGCCAGCAGCTTTGTAGGGGACACTGAAGCTTTCTTT.